The rows below give T cell receptor beta chains drawn from one sample of a study of cytomegalovirus exposure and HLA in healthy donors. The data were produced by immunoSEQ multiplex PCR, yet TCRdb's version contains in-frame clones alone and is incomplete. The sample includes approximately 77,000 clones, less than 80% of them seen just once. Sequenced input: PBMCs. The receptor source for this set is a middle-aged woman in good health and CMV-seronegative. Each CDR3 is given with its conserved first and last residue. D genes are given only for firm matches. A row's size may be missing; if present it is once, few, many or a size class.

j_call | d_call | v_call | clone_size | cdr3_aa | cdr3_nt
TRBJ2-5 | NA | TRBV2 | NA | CASRFTGGGGETQYF | TGTGCCAGCAGGTTTACAGGTGGGGGAGGAGAGACCCAGTACTTC
TRBJ2-1 | TRBD2 | TRBV28 | NA | CASSDAGDTYNEQFF | TGTGCCAGCAGTGACGCGGGGGATACCTACAATGAGCAGTTCTTC
TRBJ2-1 | NA | TRBV28 | NA | CASRTTADNEQFF | TGTGCCAGCAGGACCACAGCTGACAATGAGCAGTTCTTC
TRBJ1-2 | NA | TRBV2 | NA | CASSEVRVESRSGYTF | TGTGCCAGCAGTGAGGTCAGGGTGGAATCGAGAAGTGGCTACACCTTC
TRBJ1-4 | NA | TRBV7-9 | once | CASKKPGEGEKLFF | TGTGCCAGCAAAAAGCCAGGGGAAGGGGAAAAACTGTTTTTT
TRBJ2-7 | TRBD1 | TRBV25-1 | NA | CASSESDRGRAGRVYF | TGTGCCAGCAGTGAATCGGACAGGGGGCGTGCGGGGCGGGTGTACTTC
TRBJ1-1 | NA | TRBV7-3 | NA | CASSLMGGSTEAFF | TGTGCCAGCAGCTTAATGGGGGGGAGCACTGAAGCTTTCTTT
TRBJ1-1 | TRBD1 | TRBV30 | NA | CAWSDYRTGGNTEAFF | TGTGCCTGGAGTGACTATAGGACAGGGGGAAACACTGAAGCTTTCTTT
TRBJ2-1 | TRBD2 | TRBV2 | NA | CASRAGTSGSNEQFF | TGTGCCAGCAGAGCCGGGACTAGCGGCTCCAATGAGCAGTTCTTC
TRBJ2-1 | TRBD2 | TRBV12-5 | NA | CASGLGQTGGPGEQFF | TGTGCTAGTGGTTTGGGACAAACGGGAGGGCCGGGTGAGCAGTTCTTC
TRBJ2-7 | NA | TRBV5-8 | NA | CASSFPPAGSYEQYF | TGTGCCAGCAGCTTCCCCCCAGCAGGAAGCTACGAGCAGTACTTC
TRBJ1-1 | NA | TRBV5-1 | NA | CASSGGGSGYTEAFF | TGCGCCAGCAGCGGGGGGGGGTCGGGGTACACTGAAGCTTTCTTT
TRBJ1-3 | NA | TRBV30 | NA | CAWSVLGNTIYF | TGTGCCTGGAGTGTACTGGGAAACACCATATATTTT
TRBJ2-7 | NA | TRBV9 | few | CASSRVAGWAYEQYF | TGTGCCAGCAGCCGAGTTGCAGGGTGGGCCTACGAGCAGTACTTC
TRBJ1-2 | NA | TRBV2 | NA | CASSVARSMLVANYGYTF | TGTGCCAGCAGTGTAGCGAGGAGCATGCTCGTAGCTAACTATGGCTACACCTTC
TRBJ1-5 | NA | TRBV18 | NA | CASSPTGHNNQPQHF | TGTGCCAGCTCACCAACGGGACACAACAATCAGCCCCAGCATTTT
TRBJ1-5 | NA | TRBV1 | NA | CTSSQDGPNYQPQHF | TGCACCAGCAGCCAAGACGGTCCTAACTATCAGCCCCAGCATTTT
TRBJ2-3 | TRBD2 | TRBV5-4 | NA | CASTRRESTDTQYF | TGTGCCAGCACACGGCGGGAGAGCACAGATACGCAGTATTTT
TRBJ2-2 | TRBD2 | TRBV5-4 | NA | CASGGIGGGMGSGELFF | TGTGCCAGTGGAGGGATTGGCGGGGGAATGGGGTCCGGGGAGCTGTTTTTT